This is a list of T cell receptor beta chains from one sample in a study of blood T cell repertoires in COVID-19. The method was immunoSEQ multiplex PCR; TCRdb's version includes in-frame clones alone and lacks a portion of them. Of approximately 210,000 clones in the sample, roughly 80% were seen once. Material: PBMCs or T cells enriched from blood (not recorded which). The receptors shown here come from a man aged 35-49 years who had recovered from COVID-19. Both conserved end residues are trimmed from each CDR3. Size values are once, few and many counts, or a class for expanded clones, and some rows have none.

j_gene | v_gene | abundance | CDR3aa
TRBJ2-3 | TRBV9 | - | ASSKARGTDTQY
TRBJ2-1 | TRBV13 | - | ASRDRKSSYNEQF
TRBJ2-3 | TRBV5-3 | - | ARRDGTGLTDTQY
TRBJ2-2 | TRBV4-3 | - | ASSQVDRRMYTGELF
TRBJ1-1 | TRBV30 | few | AWSTGHTEAF
TRBJ1-5 | TRBV27 | - | ASRPGTGVRQPQH
TRBJ2-5 | TRBV6-1 | - | ASSDRGKGETQY
TRBJ2-2 | TRBV5-1 | once | ASSSTPSTGELF
TRBJ2-7 | TRBV5-6 | once | ASSGTLSGRSYEQY
TRBJ2-5 | TRBV3-1/TRBV3-2 | - | ASSQDRPSGKETQY
TRBJ2-5 | TRBV7-9 | - | ASSPGQTQY
TRBJ2-2 | TRBV6-2/TRBV6-3 | - | ASSYSGLDGELF
TRBJ1-2 | TRBV27 | - | ASSFWGGNYGYT
TRBJ1-4 | TRBV9 | - | ASSVEGSRNEKLF
TRBJ1-2 | TRBV2 | - | ASRGDRGYGYT
TRBJ1-5 | TRBV27 | - | ASSPIVGRPQH
TRBJ2-3 | TRBV2 | - | ASRELGTGDADTQY